This TCR beta chain stems from a study of beta chain features in type 1 diabetes. Overall study: On cell yields, gender and age, patients and healthy donors were similar.

This clone was seen only a few times. Its antigen is currently unknown. Study-level points and caveats: Since sequencing was performed on cDNA, cells with high TCR expression could be over-represented.

V shed 5 bases, J shed 2 bases, and the junction held 8 bases outside the gene matches. The CDR3 runs 15 residues. Germline V gene data show CDR1 as MNHEY and CDR2 as SMNVEV (reference sequence). The entirety of the isolated RNA underwent reverse transcription, so expressed TCRB transcripts were sequenced. Deep immunoSEQ sequencing covered naive, central memory and regulatory T cell samples. Data came from immunoSEQ multiplex PCR; TCRdb stores just in-frame clones and leaves some out. The sample lists fewer than 250,000 clones; around 10% were seen once. This chain links TRBV27 with TRBJ1-2; 7 nucleotides match TRBD1. The material sequenced was naive CD4+ T cells from blood. The sequence was collected from a young woman in good health. As DNA, the CDR3 is TGTGCCAGCAGTCCCCTAACGACAGGGAACTATGGCTACACCTTC. Protein: CASSPLTTGNYGYTF.